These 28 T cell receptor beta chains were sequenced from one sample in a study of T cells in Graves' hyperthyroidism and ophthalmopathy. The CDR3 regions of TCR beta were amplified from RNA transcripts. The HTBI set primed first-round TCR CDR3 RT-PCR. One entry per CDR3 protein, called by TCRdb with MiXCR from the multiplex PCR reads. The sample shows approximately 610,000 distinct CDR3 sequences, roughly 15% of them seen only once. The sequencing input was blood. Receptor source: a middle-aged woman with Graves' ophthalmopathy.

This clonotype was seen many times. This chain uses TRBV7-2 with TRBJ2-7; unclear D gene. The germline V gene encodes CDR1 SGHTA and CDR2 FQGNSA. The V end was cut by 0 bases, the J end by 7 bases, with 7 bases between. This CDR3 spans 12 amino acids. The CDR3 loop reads CASSLARNEQYF. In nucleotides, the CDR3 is TGTGCCAGCAGCTTAGCGCGGAATGAGCAGTACTTC.

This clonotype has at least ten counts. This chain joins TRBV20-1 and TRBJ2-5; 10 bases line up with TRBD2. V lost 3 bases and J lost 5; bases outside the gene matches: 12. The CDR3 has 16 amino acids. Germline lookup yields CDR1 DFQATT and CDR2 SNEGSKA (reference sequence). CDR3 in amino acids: CSARGLAGVVGETQYF. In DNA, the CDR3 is TGCAGTGCTAGGGGGCTAGCGGGAGTGGTTGGGGAGACCCAGTACTTC.

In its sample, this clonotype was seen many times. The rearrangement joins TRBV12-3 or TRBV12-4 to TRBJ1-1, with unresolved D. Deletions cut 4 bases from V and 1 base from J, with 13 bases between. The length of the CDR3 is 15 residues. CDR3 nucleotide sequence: TGTGCCAGCAGTTCACTAATACAAACGAACACTGAAGCTTTCTTT. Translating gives CASSSLIQTNTEAFF.

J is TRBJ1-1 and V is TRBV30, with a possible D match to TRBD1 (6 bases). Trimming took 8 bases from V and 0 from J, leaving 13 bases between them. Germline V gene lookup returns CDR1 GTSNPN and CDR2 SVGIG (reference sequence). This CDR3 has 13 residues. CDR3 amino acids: CAGSRGMNTEAFF. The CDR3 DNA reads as TGTGCCGGATCCAGGGGCATGAACACTGAAGCTTTCTTT.

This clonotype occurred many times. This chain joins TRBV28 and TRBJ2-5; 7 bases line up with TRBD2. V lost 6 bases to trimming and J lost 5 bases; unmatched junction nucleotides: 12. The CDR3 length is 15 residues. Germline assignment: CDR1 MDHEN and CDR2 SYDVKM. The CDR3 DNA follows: TGTGCCAGCAGCCCCTACGCGGGACTAAAGGAGACCCAGTACTTC. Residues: CASSPYAGLKETQYF.

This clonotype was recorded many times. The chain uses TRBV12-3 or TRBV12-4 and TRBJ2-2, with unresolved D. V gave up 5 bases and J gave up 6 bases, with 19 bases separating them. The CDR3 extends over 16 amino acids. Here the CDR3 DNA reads TGTGCCAGCAGTCCCTCTGAGCGACCTCAATCCGGGGAGCTGTTTTTT. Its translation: CASSPSERPQSGELFF.

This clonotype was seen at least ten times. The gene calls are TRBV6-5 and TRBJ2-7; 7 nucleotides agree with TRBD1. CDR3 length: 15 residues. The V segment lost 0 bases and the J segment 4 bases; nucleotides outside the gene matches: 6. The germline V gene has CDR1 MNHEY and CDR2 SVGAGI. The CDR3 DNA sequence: TGTGCCAGCAGTTACTCCTGGGACAGTGGGTACGAGCAGTACTTC. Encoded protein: CASSYSWDSGYEQYF.

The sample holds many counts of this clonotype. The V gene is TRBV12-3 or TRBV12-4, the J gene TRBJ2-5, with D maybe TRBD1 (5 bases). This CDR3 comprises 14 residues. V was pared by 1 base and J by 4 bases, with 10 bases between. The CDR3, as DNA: TGTGCCAGCAGTTTAGTGGGGCCGGGAGAGACCCAGTACTTC. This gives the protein CASSLVGPGETQYF.

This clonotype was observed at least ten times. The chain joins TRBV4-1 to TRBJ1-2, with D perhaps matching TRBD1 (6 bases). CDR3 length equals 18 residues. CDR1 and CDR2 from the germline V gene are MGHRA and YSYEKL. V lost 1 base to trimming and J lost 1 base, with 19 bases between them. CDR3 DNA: TGCGCCAGCAGCCAAGGTTTCGGGGGGCGGTCGGTTAACTATGGCTACACCTTC. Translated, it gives CASSQGFGGRSVNYGYTF.

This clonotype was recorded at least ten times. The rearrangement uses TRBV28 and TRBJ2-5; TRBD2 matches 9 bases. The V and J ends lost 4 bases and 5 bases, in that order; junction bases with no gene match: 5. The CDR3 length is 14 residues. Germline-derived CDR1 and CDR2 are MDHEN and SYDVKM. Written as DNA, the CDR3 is TGTGCCAGCAGTTCCGCTAGCGGGACGGAGACCCAGTACTTC. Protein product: CASSSASGTETQYF. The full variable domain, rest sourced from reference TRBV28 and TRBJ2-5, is DVKVTQSSRYLVKRTGEKVFLECVQDMDHENMFWYRQDPGLGLRLIYFSYDVKMKEKGDIPEGYSVSREKKERFSLILESASTNQTSMYLCASSSASGTETQYFGPGTRLLVL.

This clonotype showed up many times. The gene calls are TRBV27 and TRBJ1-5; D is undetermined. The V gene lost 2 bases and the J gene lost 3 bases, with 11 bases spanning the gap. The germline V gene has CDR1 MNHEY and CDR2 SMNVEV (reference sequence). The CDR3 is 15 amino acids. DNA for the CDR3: TGTGCCAGCAGTTTAGGATCGGGGTTCAATCAGCCCCAGCATTTT. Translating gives CASSLGSGFNQPQHF.

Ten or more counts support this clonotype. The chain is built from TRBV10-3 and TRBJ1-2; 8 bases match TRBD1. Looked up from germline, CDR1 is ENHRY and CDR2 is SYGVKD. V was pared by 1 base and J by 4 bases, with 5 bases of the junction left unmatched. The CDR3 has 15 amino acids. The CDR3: CAISELTGALYGYTF. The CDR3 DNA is TGTGCCATCAGTGAGTTGACAGGGGCCCTCTATGGCTACACCTTC.

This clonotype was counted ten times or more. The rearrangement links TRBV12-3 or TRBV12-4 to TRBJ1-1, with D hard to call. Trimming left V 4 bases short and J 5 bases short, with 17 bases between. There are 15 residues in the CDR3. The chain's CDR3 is CASSSGSGAPTEAFF. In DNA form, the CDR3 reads TGTGCCAGCAGTTCGGGATCGGGAGCCCCAACTGAAGCTTTCTTT.

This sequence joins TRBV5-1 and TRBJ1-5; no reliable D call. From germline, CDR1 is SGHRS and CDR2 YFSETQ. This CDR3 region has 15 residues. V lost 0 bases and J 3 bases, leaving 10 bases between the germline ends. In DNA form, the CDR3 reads TGCGCCAGCAGCTTGGTAGACACCTCCAATCAGCCCCAGCATTTT. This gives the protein CASSLVDTSNQPQHF.

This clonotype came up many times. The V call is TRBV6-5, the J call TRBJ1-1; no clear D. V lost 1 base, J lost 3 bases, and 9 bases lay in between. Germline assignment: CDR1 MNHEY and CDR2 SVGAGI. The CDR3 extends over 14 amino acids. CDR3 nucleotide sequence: TGTGCCAGCAGTTACTTCTTGGAAGACACTGAAGCTTTCTTT. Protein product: CASSYFLEDTEAFF.

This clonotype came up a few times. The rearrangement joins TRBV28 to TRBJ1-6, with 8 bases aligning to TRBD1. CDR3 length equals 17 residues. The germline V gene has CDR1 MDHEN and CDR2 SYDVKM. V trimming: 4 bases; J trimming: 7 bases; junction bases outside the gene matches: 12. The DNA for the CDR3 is TGTGCCAGCAGTTCCCCAGAACGGACAGGGAAAAATTCACCCCTCCACTTT. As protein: CASSSPERTGKNSPLHF.

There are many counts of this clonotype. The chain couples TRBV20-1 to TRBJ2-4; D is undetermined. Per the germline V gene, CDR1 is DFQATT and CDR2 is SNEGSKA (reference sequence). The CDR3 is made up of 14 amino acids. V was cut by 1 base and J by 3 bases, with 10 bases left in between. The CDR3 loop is CSARGADNKNIQYF. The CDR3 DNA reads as TGCAGTGCTAGAGGGGCGGATAACAAAAACATTCAGTACTTC.

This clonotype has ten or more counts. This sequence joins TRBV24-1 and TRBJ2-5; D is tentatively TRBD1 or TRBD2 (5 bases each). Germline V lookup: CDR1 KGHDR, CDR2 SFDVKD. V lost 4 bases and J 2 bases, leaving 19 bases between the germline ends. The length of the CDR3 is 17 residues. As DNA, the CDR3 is TGTGCCACCAGTGAGGCTCCCGGGACCAAGGGGCAAGAGACCCAGTACTTC. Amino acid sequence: CATSEAPGTKGQETQYF.

CDR3 bases: TGTGCCAGCAGTTCCCCCGACAGGTACGAGCAGTACTTC. This encodes CASSSPDRYEQYF. The chain combines TRBV28 with TRBJ2-7; TRBD1 might be the D (6 bases). The V and J ends lost 4 bases and 4 bases respectively, with 11 bases between them. Per germline, CDR1 MDHEN and CDR2 SYDVKM. The CDR3 has 13 residues.

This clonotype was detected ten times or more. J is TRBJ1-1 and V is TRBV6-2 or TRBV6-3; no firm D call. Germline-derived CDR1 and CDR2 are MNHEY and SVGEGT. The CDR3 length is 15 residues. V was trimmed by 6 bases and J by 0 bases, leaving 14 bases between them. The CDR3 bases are TGTGCCAGCAGCTCCCGCGGTGGGCTGAACACTGAAGCTTTCTTT. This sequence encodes CASSSRGGLNTEAFF.

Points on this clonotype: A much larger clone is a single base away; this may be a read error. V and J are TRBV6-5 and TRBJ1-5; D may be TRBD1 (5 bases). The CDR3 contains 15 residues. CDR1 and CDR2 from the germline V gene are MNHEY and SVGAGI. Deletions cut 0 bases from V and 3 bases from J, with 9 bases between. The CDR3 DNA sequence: TGTGCCAGCAGTTACTCGTGGGGGGTCAATCAGCCCCAGCATTTT. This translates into CASSYSWGVNQPQHF.

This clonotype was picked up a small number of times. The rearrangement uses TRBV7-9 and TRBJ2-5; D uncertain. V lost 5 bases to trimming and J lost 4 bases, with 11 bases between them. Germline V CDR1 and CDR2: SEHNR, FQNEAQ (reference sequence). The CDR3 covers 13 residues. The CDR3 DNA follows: TGTGCCAGCAGCCCCATTTCTCTAGAGACCCAGTACTTC. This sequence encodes CASSPISLETQYF.

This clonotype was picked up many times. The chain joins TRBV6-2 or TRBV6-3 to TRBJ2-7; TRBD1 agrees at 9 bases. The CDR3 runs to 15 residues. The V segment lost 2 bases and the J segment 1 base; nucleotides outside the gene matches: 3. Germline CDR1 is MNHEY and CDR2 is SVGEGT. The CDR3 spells CASSYGQGLSYEQYF. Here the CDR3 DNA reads TGTGCCAGCAGTTACGGACAGGGGTTATCCTACGAGCAGTACTTC.

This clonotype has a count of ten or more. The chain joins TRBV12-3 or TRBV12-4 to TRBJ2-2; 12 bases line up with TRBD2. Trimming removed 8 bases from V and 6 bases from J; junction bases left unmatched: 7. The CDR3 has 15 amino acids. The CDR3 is CASRRLAGASGELFF. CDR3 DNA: TGTGCCAGCCGTAGACTAGCGGGAGCGTCCGGGGAGCTGTTTTTT.

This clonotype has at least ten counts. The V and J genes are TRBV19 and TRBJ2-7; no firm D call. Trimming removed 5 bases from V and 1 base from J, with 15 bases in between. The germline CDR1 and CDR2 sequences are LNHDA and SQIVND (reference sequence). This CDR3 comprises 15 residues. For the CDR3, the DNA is TGTGCCAGTAGTCTTGACGGGTTGGGGTCCTACGAGCAGTACTTC. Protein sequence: CASSLDGLGSYEQYF. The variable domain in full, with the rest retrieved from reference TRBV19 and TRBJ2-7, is DGGITQSPKYLFRKEGQNVTLSCEQNLNHDAMYWYRQDPGQGLRLIYYSQIVNDFQKGDIAEGYSVSREKKESFPLTVTSAQKNPTAFYLCASSLDGLGSYEQYFGPGTRLTVT.

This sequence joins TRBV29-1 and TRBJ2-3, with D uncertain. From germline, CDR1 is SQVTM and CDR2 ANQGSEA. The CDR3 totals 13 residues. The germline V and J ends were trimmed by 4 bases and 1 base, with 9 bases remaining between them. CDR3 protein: CSVARARTDTQYF. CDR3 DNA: TGCAGCGTTGCTCGAGCGCGCACAGATACGCAGTATTTT.

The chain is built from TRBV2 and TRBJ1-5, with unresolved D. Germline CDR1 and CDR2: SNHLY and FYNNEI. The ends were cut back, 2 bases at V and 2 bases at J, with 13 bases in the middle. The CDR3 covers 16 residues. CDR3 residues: CASSERGLRGNQPQHF. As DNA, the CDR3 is TGTGCCAGCAGTGAAAGAGGCCTTAGAGGCAATCAGCCCCAGCATTTT.

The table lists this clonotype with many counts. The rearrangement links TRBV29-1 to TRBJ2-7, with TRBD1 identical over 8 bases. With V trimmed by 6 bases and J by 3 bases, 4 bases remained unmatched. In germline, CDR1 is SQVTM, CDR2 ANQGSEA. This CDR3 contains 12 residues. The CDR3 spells CSVIGQGYEQYF. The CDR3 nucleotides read TGCAGCGTGATTGGACAGGGCTACGAGCAGTACTTC.